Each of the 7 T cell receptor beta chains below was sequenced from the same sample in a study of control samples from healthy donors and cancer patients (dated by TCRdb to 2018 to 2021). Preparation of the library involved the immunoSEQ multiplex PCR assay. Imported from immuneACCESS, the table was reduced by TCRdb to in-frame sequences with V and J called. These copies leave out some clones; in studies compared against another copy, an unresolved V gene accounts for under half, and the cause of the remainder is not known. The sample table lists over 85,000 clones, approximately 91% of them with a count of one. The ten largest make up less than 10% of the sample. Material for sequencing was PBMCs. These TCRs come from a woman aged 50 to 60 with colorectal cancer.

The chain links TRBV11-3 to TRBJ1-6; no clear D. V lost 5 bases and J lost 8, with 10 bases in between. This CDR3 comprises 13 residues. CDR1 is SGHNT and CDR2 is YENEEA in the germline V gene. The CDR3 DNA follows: TGTGCCAGCAGCCTTCGGGGTGATTCACCCCTCCACTTT. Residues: CASSLRGDSPLHF.

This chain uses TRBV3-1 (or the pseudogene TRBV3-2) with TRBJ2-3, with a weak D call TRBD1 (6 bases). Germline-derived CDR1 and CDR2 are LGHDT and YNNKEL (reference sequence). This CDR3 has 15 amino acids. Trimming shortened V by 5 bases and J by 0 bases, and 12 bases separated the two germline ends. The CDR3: CASSETGHSTDTQYF. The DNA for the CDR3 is TGTGCCAGCAGCGAAACAGGGCACAGCACAGATACGCAGTATTTT.

CDR3 amino acids: CASSYFGNTEAFF. CDR3 coding DNA: TGTGCCAGCAGTTACTTTGGGAACACTGAAGCTTTCTTT. The J gene is TRBJ1-1, the V gene TRBV6-2 or TRBV6-3; D remains ambiguous. Trimming cost V 1 base and J 1 base, with 4 bases left between them. This CDR3 has 13 amino acids. CDR1 is MNHEY and CDR2 is SVGEGT in the germline V gene.

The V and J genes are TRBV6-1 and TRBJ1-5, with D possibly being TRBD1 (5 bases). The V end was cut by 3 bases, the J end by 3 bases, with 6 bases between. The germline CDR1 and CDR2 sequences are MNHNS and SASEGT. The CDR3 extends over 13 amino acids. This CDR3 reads CASSDRVNQPQHF. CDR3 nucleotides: TGTGCCAGCAGTGACAGGGTCAATCAGCCCCAGCATTTT.

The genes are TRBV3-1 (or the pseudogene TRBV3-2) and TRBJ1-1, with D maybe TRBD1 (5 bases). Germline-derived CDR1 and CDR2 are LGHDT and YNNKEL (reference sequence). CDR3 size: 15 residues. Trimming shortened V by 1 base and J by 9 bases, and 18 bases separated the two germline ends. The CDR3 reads CASSQGADRGPKAFF. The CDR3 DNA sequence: TGTGCCAGCAGCCAAGGGGCGGACCGGGGCCCCAAAGCTTTCTTT.

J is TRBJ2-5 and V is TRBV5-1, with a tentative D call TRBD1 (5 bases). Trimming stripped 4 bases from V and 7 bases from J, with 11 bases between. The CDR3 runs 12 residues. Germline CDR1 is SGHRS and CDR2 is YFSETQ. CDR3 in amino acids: CASSPGPGTQYF. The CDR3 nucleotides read TGCGCCAGCAGCCCAGGGCCGGGGACCCAGTACTTC. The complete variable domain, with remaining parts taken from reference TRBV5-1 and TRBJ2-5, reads KAGVTQTPRYLIKTRGQQVTLSCSPISGHRSVSWYQQTPGQGLQFLFEYFSETQRNKGNFPGRFSGRQFSNSRSEMNVSTLELGDSALYLCASSPGPGTQYFGPGTRLLVL.

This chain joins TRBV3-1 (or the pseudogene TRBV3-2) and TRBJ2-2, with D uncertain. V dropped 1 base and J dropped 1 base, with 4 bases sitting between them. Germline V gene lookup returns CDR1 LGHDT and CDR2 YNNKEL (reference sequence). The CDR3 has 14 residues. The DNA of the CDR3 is TGTGCCAGCAGCCAAGGACGGAACACCGGGGAGCTGTTTTTT. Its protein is CASSQGRNTGELFF.